This TCR beta chain was captured by sequencing in a study of tumor and adjacent non-tumor tissue in lung cancer. With 2 bases removed from V and 9 bases from J, the gap between germline ends came to 21 bases. The CDR3 extends over 16 amino acids. Germline V lookup: CDR1 SGHRS, CDR2 YFSETQ. No cell sorting was done before RNA was extracted from the tissue. More than 3 cm separated this lung sample from the edge of the tumor. The library came from three nested PCR rounds adapted from ARM-PCR protocols. TCRdb fed the multiplex PCR reads into MiXCR, producing one record per CDR3 protein. The repertoire includes 40,000 to 45,000 distinct CDR3 sequences, less than 70% of them detected once, and roughly 19% sits in the top ten.

Sequenced sample: distant non-tumor lung tissue. The TCR was taken from a middle-aged woman with non-small cell lung cancer. The rearrangement uses TRBV5-1 and TRBJ2-1, with D perhaps TRBD1 (6 bases). CDR3 nucleotide sequence: TGCGCCAGCAGCTTCCTGTCGACAGGAATAGATGGTGAGCAGTTCTTC. Its protein product is CASSFLSTGIDGEQFF.